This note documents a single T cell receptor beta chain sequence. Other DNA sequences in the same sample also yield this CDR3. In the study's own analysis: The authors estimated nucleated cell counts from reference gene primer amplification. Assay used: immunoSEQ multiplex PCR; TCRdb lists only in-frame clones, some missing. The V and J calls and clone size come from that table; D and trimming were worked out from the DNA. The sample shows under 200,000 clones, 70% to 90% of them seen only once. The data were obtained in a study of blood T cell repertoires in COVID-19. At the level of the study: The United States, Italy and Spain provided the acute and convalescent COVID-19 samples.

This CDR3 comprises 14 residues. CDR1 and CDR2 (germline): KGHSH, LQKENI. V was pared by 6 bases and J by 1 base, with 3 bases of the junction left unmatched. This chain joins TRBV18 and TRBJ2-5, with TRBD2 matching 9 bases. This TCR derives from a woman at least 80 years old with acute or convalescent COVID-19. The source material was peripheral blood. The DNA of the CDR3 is TGTGCCAGCTCCCAGGGACTAGCCCAAGAGACCCAGTACTTC. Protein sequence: CASSQGLAQETQYF.